What follows are 30 T cell receptor beta chains derived from one specimen sequenced in a study of blood T cell repertoires in COVID-19 (dated by TCRdb to about 2020). The library was obtained by the immunoSEQ multiplex PCR assay. Sourced from immuneACCESS, this table was stored by TCRdb with only in-frame sequences that have V and J called. A share of the clones is absent; for the studies checked, an unresolved V gene accounts for under half, and the remainder has no known explanation. For this sample the table gives 270,000 or so clones, of which around four fifths were detected only once. Of the sample, roughly 9.4% is held by the ten largest clones. Source material: peripheral blood. Receptors were obtained from a woman aged 50 to 65 who had recovered from COVID-19.

The V call is TRBV10-3, the J call TRBJ1-1, with TRBD1 matching over 8 bases. The ends lost 6 bases at V and 1 base at J; junction bases unmatched: 4. Germline values: CDR1 ENHRY, CDR2 SYGVKD. CDR3 size: 14 residues. In DNA form, the CDR3 reads TGTGCCATCAGGACGACAGGGGCGAACACTGAAGCTTTCTTT. This encodes CAIRTTGANTEAFF.

The chain has TRBV7-2 and TRBJ2-2; weak D call: TRBD1 (5 bases). The CDR3 length is 15 residues. CDR1 SGHTA and CDR2 FQGNSA come from the germline V gene. V shed 0 bases and J shed 7 bases, with 12 bases lying between them. The CDR3 region is CASSLAPGNHGELFF. The CDR3, as DNA: TGTGCCAGCAGCTTAGCTCCAGGGAATCACGGGGAGCTGTTTTTT.

The chain uses TRBV2 and TRBJ2-5, with TRBD2 matching over 9 bases. CDR3 length: 15 amino acids. Germline loops: CDR1 SNHLY, CDR2 FYNNEI. J was trimmed by 3 bases and V by 7 bases; bases with no gene match: 9. For the CDR3, the DNA is TGTGCCAGCACCCGGCAGACTAGCGGAAAAGAGACCCAGTACTTC. This translates into CASTRQTSGKETQYF.

This clone was seen only a few times. V and J are TRBV7-9 and TRBJ2-7, with TRBD2 matching over 8 bases. The junction had 8 bases not matched to a gene; V was cut back by 7 bases and J by 3 bases. The germline V gene encodes CDR1 SEHNR and CDR2 FQNEAQ (reference sequence). The CDR3 consists of 14 residues. As DNA, the CDR3 is TGTGCCAGCATCCCCCGGGGGGGCGGCTACGAGCAGTACTTC. Protein sequence: CASIPRGGGYEQYF.

Here the CDR3 reads CASRESGLVVTQYF. As DNA, the CDR3 is TGTGCCAGCCGGGAATCGGGACTAGTAGTTACGCAGTATTTT. The chain links TRBV19 to TRBJ2-3, with TRBD2 matching over 8 bases. The CDR3 is 14 amino acids. CDR1 LNHDA and CDR2 SQIVND come from the germline V gene (reference sequence). With V trimmed by 9 bases and J by 8 bases, 13 bases remained unmatched.

The CDR3 DNA reads as TGTGCCAGCAGACTAACGTCAGGGGACACTGAAGCTTTCTTT. It translates to CASRLTSGDTEAFF. The V and J genes are TRBV6-5 and TRBJ1-1, with a tentative D call TRBD1 (6 bases). The V gene's germline CDR1 is MNHEY and CDR2 SVGAGI. The CDR3 loop spans 14 amino acids. V shed 6 bases and J shed 3 bases, with 14 bases lying between them.

The rearrangement joins TRBV28 to TRBJ2-3; 8 bases map to TRBD2. V lost 3 bases, J lost 2 bases, and 13 bases stayed unmatched. The CDR3 runs 18 residues. The V gene's germline CDR1 is MDHEN and CDR2 SYDVKM. Here the CDR3 DNA reads TGTGCCAGCAGTTTGCCCTCGGGAGGGCAGAGGGACACAGATACGCAGTATTTT. Amino acids: CASSLPSGGQRDTDTQYF. Supplemented by reference TRBV28 and TRBJ2-3, the full variable domain reads DVKVTQSSRYLVKRTGEKVFLECVQDMDHENMFWYRQDPGLGLRLIYFSYDVKMKEKGDIPEGYSVSREKKERFSLILESASTNQTSMYLCASSLPSGGQRDTDTQYFGPGTRLTVL.

The chain joins TRBV5-5 to TRBJ2-7; 9 bases are a match to TRBD1. CDR3 length: 16 residues. The ends lost 2 bases at V and 6 bases at J; junction bases unmatched: 12. CDR1 is SGHKS, CDR2 YYEKEE, per germline (reference sequence). The CDR3 DNA follows: TGTGCCAGCAGCTTTTCGATTCCCGGGACAGGGACCGAGCAGTACTTC. Protein product: CASSFSIPGTGTEQYF. The complete variable domain, with remaining parts taken from reference TRBV5-5 and TRBJ2-7, reads DAGVTQSPTHLIKTRGQQVTLRCSPISGHKSVSWYQQVLGQGPQFIFQYYEKEERGRGNFPDRFSARQFPNYSSELNVNALLLGDSALYLCASSFSIPGTGTEQYFGPGTRLTVT.

This chain joins TRBV6-5 and TRBJ1-2, with a tentative D call TRBD1 (6 bases). V was pared by 7 bases and J by 4 bases, with 16 bases between. The CDR3 has 14 amino acids. CDR1 is MNHEY and CDR2 is SVGAGI in the germline V gene. CDR3 in amino acids: CASTTGTVIYGYTF. In nucleotides, the CDR3 is TGTGCCAGCACTACAGGGACCGTCATCTATGGCTACACCTTC.

This chain uses TRBV28 with TRBJ2-2; maybe TRBD2 (5 bases). Germline V gene lookup returns CDR1 MDHEN and CDR2 SYDVKM. Between the trimmed V and J ends, which lost 3 bases and 4 bases, there was a span of 9 bases. The CDR3 length is 14 residues. The CDR3, as DNA: TGTGCCAGCAGTTTCCGACTACTCACCGGGGAGCTGTTTTTT. It encodes CASSFRLLTGELFF. The full variable domain, completed using reference TRBV28 and TRBJ2-2, is DVKVTQSSRYLVKRTGEKVFLECVQDMDHENMFWYRQDPGLGLRLIYFSYDVKMKEKGDIPEGYSVSREKKERFSLILESASTNQTSMYLCASSFRLLTGELFFGEGSRLTVL.

The chain is built from TRBV7-9 and TRBJ2-3; D gene ambiguous. V was trimmed by 1 base and J by 6 bases, leaving 8 bases between them. Germline V CDR1 and CDR2: SEHNR, FQNEAQ (reference sequence). The CDR3 consists of 13 residues. The CDR3, as DNA: TGTGCCAGCAGCTTAGTAGCTTCTGATACGCAGTATTTT. Encoded protein: CASSLVASDTQYF.

V gene TRBV9 combines with J gene TRBJ2-2; 10 nucleotides align to TRBD1. V shed 0 bases, J shed 6 bases, and the junction held 2 bases outside the gene matches. The CDR3 consists of 15 residues. Germline V gene data show CDR1 as SGDLS and CDR2 as YYNGEE. The CDR3 DNA sequence: TGTGCCAGCAGCGTAGTGGGACAGGGGTCCGGGGAGCTGTTTTTT. Translation: CASSVVGQGSGELFF.

The gene calls are TRBV27 and TRBJ2-3; D possibly corresponds to TRBD2 (7 bases). Germline values: CDR1 MNHEY, CDR2 SMNVEV (reference sequence). Trimming took off 3 bases at V and 2 bases at J, with 15 bases between the two ends. This CDR3 has 16 residues. As DNA, the CDR3 is TGTGCCAGCAGTTTGGGGGCGCTAGCGGCCACAGATACGCAGTATTTT. Protein product: CASSLGALAATDTQYF.

The chain employs TRBV29-1 and TRBJ2-3; 7 nucleotides line up with TRBD2. The CDR3 covers 14 residues. Germline-derived CDR1 and CDR2 are SQVTM and ANQGSEA. J lost 4 bases, V lost 5 bases, and 9 bases had no gene match. The CDR3 reads CSVSSGEVADTQYF. The CDR3 bases are TGCAGCGTTTCGAGCGGGGAGGTAGCAGATACGCAGTATTTT.

The chain is built from TRBV9 and TRBJ2-1, with D tentatively TRBD1 (6 bases). Trimming removed 3 bases from V and 5 bases from J, with 15 bases in between. The V gene's germline CDR1 is SGDLS and CDR2 YYNGEE. The length of the CDR3 is 15 residues. This CDR3 reads CASSALRGSNNEQFF. For the CDR3, the DNA is TGTGCCAGCAGCGCCCTCAGGGGTAGCAACAATGAGCAGTTCTTC.

V is TRBV12-3 or TRBV12-4 and J is TRBJ1-1; weak D call: TRBD1 (6 bases). The CDR3 has 13 amino acids. Deletions cut 7 bases from V and 6 bases from J, with 15 bases between. The CDR3 here is CASNLNRVPEAFF. As DNA, the CDR3 is TGTGCCAGCAATCTAAACAGGGTCCCTGAAGCTTTCTTT.

There are a few counts of this clone. The chain combines TRBV28 with TRBJ2-7; D remains unclear. V was clipped by 1 base and J by 2 bases, with 6 bases between them. Looked up from germline, CDR1 is MDHEN and CDR2 is SYDVKM. The CDR3 covers 13 residues. In DNA, the CDR3 is TGTGCCAGCAGTTTATTAACTACCTACGAGCAGTACTTC. Translating gives CASSLLTTYEQYF.

The V and J genes are TRBV28 and TRBJ2-7, with D possibly being TRBD1 (6 bases). This CDR3 contains 15 residues. Germline V gene data show CDR1 as MDHEN and CDR2 as SYDVKM. V was cut by 5 bases and J by 3 bases, with 17 bases left in between. CDR3 sequence reads: CASSPSLGTLYEQYF. DNA for the CDR3: TGTGCCAGCAGTCCCAGTCTTGGGACACTCTACGAGCAGTACTTC.

This clone was picked up a small number of times. Here the CDR3 reads CASSPDRGVVMEEKLFF. The CDR3 coding sequence is TGTGCCAGCAGTCCCGACAGGGGCGTGGTAATGGAGGAAAAACTGTTTTTT. This chain uses TRBV6-6 with TRBJ1-4; TRBD1 agrees at 8 bases. V was clipped by 5 bases and J by 8 bases; unmatched bases: 16. Germline assignment: CDR1 MNHNY and CDR2 SVGAGI (reference sequence). This CDR3 is built from 17 residues.

This rearrangement joins TRBV19 to TRBJ1-1; a weak D match, TRBD1 (5 bases). The CDR3 sequence is 16 residues long. Germline V gene data show CDR1 as LNHDA and CDR2 as SQIVND (reference sequence). The germline V and J ends were trimmed by 5 bases and 0 bases, with 16 bases remaining between them. The CDR3 here is CASSSPFRVVNTEAFF. The DNA of the CDR3 is TGTGCCAGTAGTTCGCCCTTCAGGGTAGTGAACACTGAAGCTTTCTTT.

V is TRBV6-1 and J is TRBJ1-5; 10 nucleotides agree with TRBD1. Germline CDR1 MNHNS, CDR2 SASEGT. The V gene end was trimmed by 1 base and the J gene end by 5 bases; junction bases not matched to a gene: 8. CDR3 length: 17 residues. CDR3 region: CASSEVRTGGEYQPQHF. The CDR3 DNA reads as TGTGCCAGCAGTGAAGTGCGGACAGGGGGAGAGTATCAGCCCCAGCATTTT.

CDR3 in amino acids: CASSPGMTGGTGYTF. In DNA form, the CDR3 reads TGTGCCAGCTCACCAGGGATGACAGGGGGAACTGGCTACACCTTC. The chain joins TRBV18 to TRBJ1-2; 9 bases align to TRBD1. The CDR3 has 15 residues. V lost 2 bases, J lost 7 bases, and 8 bases stayed unmatched. Germline V lookup: CDR1 KGHSH, CDR2 LQKENI.

V gene TRBV6-6 combines with J gene TRBJ1-4, with a weak D call TRBD1 (5 bases). The length of the CDR3 is 15 residues. Trimming took off 0 bases at V and 4 bases at J, with 9 bases between the two ends. Germline CDR1 and CDR2: MNHNY and SVGAGI (reference sequence). CDR3 loop: CASSYSGGGNEKLFF. The CDR3 region has the DNA TGTGCCAGCAGTTACTCGGGGGGGGGTAATGAAAAACTGTTTTTT.

This chain connects TRBV9 to TRBJ2-5; TRBD1 agrees at 11 bases. Unmatched junction bases numbered 5, after V lost 3 bases and J lost 4 bases. The CDR3 is 15 residues long. Germline V lookup: CDR1 SGDLS, CDR2 YYNGEE. CDR3 protein: CASSGRTGGGETQYF. The CDR3, as DNA: TGTGCCAGCAGCGGACGGACAGGGGGCGGAGAGACCCAGTACTTC.

This clone appeared a single time. The chain employs TRBV19 and TRBJ2-7, with TRBD1 as a possible D gene (6 bases). Germline V lookup: CDR1 LNHDA, CDR2 SQIVND (reference sequence). V was pared by 10 bases and J by 2 bases, with 12 bases between. The CDR3 has 12 amino acids. The CDR3 DNA is TGTGCCACCACGGACAGCGCCTACGAGCAGTACTTC. Translating gives CATTDSAYEQYF.

This chain joins TRBV29-1 and TRBJ1-1; TRBD1 matches at 8 bases. The CDR3 contains 12 residues. The ends lost 7 bases at V and 5 bases at J; junction bases unmatched: 6. From germline, CDR1 is SQVTM and CDR2 ANQGSEA. This chain's CDR3 is CSASRDRTEAFF. The CDR3, as DNA: TGCAGCGCGTCAAGGGACAGGACTGAAGCTTTCTTT. The full variable domain, completed using reference TRBV29-1 and TRBJ1-1, is SAVISQKPSRDICQRGTSLTIQCQVDSQVTMMFWYRQQPGQSLTLIATANQGSEATYESGFVIDKFPISRPNLTFSTLTVSNMSPEDSSIYLCSASRDRTEAFFGQGTRLTVV.

This chain uses TRBV5-5 with TRBJ2-5; 8 bases map to TRBD1. Germline CDR1 and CDR2: SGHKS and YYEKEE (reference sequence). This CDR3 contains 13 residues. V gave up 4 bases and J gave up 5 bases; unmatched junction bases: 4. CDR3 loop: CASSARGQETQYF. Written as DNA, the CDR3 is TGTGCCAGCAGCGCCAGGGGGCAGGAGACCCAGTACTTC.

Of note for this clone: The same CDR3 is also encoded by other DNA sequences in this sample. The chain has TRBV9 and TRBJ2-7; tentatively, D is TRBD2 (7 bases). CDR1 SGDLS and CDR2 YYNGEE come from the germline V gene. The ends were cut back, 0 bases at V and 3 bases at J, with 10 bases in the middle. The CDR3 spans 14 residues. The CDR3 reads CASSVGGGHYEQYF. CDR3 bases: TGTGCCAGCAGCGTAGGGGGGGGCCACTACGAGCAGTACTTC.

This clone was recorded a few times. The chain combines TRBV2 with TRBJ1-2; D is ambiguous. Trimming shortened V by 4 bases and J by 8 bases, and 11 bases separated the two germline ends. Looked up from germline, CDR1 is SNHLY and CDR2 is FYNNEI. The CDR3 is 12 residues long. In nucleotides, the CDR3 is TGTGCCAGCAGTGGGCGGAACGGAGGCTACACCTTC. It is translated as CASSGRNGGYTF.

V is TRBV7-2 and J is TRBJ2-6; 9 bases agree with TRBD1. Per the germline V gene, CDR1 is SGHTA and CDR2 is FQGNSA. The V and J ends lost 5 bases and 0 bases, in that order; junction bases with no gene match: 5. This CDR3 has 17 residues. CDR3 sequence (DNA): TGTGCCAGCAGCCTCCGGGACAGGGACTCTGGGGCCAACGTCCTGACTTTC. It yields the protein CASSLRDRDSGANVLTF.